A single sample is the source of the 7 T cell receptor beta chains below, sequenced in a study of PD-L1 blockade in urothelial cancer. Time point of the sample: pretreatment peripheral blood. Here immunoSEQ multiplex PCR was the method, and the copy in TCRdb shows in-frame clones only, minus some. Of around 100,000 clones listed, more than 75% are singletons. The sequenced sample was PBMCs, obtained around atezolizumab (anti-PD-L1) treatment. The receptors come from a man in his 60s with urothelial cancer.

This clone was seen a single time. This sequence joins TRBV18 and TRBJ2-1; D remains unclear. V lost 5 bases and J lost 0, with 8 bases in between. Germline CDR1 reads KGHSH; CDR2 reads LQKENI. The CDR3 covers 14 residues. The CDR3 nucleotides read TGTGCCAGCTCAGCAGAAAGCTCCTACAATGAGCAGTTCTTC. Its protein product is CASSAESSYNEQFF.

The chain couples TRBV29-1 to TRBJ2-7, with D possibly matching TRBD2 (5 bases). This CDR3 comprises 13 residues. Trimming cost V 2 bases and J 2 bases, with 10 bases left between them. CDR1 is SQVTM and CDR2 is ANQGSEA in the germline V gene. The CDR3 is CSVEKAATYEQYF. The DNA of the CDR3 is TGCAGCGTTGAAAAAGCGGCGACCTACGAGCAGTACTTC.

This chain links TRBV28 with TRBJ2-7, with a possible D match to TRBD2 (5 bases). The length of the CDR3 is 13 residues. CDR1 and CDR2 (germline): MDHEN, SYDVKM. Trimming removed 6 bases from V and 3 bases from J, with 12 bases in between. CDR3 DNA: TGTGCCAGCAGCTCTGAAGGAGGCTACGAGCAGTACTTC. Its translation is CASSSEGGYEQYF.

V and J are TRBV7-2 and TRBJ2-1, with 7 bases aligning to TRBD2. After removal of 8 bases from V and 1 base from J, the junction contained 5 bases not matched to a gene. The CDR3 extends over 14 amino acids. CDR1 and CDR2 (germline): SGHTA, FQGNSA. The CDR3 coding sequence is TGTGCCAGCGCGAGGGAGGGGTCCTACAATGAGCAGTTCTTC. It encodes CASAREGSYNEQFF.

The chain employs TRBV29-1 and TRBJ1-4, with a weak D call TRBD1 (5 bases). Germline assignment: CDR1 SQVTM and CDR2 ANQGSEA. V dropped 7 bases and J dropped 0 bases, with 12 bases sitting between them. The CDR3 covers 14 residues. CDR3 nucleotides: TGCAGCGCCCTGACAGCTGCAACTAATGAAAAACTGTTTTTT. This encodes CSALTAATNEKLFF.

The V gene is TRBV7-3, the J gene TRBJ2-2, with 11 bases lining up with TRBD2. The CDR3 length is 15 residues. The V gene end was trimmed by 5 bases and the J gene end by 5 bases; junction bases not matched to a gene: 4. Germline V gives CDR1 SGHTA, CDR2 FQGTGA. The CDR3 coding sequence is TGTGCCAGCAGCCCGACTAGCGGGATGACCGGGGAGCTGTTTTTT. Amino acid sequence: CASSPTSGMTGELFF.

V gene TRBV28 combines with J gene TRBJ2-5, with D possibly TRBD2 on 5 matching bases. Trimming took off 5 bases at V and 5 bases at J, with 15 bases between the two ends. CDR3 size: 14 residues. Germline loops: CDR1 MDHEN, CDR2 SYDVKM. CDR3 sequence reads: CASSTKWGEETQYF. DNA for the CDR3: TGTGCCAGCAGTACAAAGTGGGGAGAGGAGACCCAGTACTTC.